This T cell receptor beta chain originates from a study of CD4 T cells in relation to SARS-CoV-2 and coronaviruses. The table came from immunoSEQ multiplex PCR; TCRdb's copy has only in-frame clones and leaves some out. The sample yields roughly 29,000 clones, around 78% seen once. CDR1 and CDR2 from the germline V gene are SGHRS and YFSETQ. V lost 1 base to trimming and J lost 5 bases; unmatched junction nucleotides: 7. There are 15 residues in the CDR3. Unexposed donor CD4+ T cells date from 2011-2018, before the COVID-19 pandemic. After ten to eleven days of culture, CD4+ T cells were isolated. As regards this clone: Its target is not known.

This chain uses TRBV5-1 with TRBJ2-7, with TRBD1 matching 9 bases. The receptor was isolated from a human donor in good health. Sequencing was done on a sample of CD4+ T cells from PBMCs, cultured in vitro. Here the CDR3 reads CASSLPWTGEDEQYF. In nucleotides, the CDR3 is TGCGCCAGCAGCTTGCCCTGGACAGGGGAGGACGAGCAGTACTTC.